Following are 9 T cell receptor beta chains from one sample sequenced in a study of CD8 T cells in Susac syndrome. The RNA, about 0.45 to 1 ug, was put through reverse transcription using random hexamers. A single record per CDR3 protein comes from TCRdb applying MiXCR to the immunoSEQ multiplex PCR reads. The table records about 120,000 distinct CDR3 sequences, 90% to 95% of them present only once. Material: CD8+ T cells from PBMCs. The source of these receptors is a human donor with Susac syndrome.

The V and J genes are TRBV2 and TRBJ1-1; no clear D. The CDR3 contains 12 residues. The ends were cut back, 5 bases at V and 4 bases at J, with 8 bases in the middle. CDR1 SNHLY and CDR2 FYNNEI come from the germline V gene. CDR3 sequence (DNA): TGTGCCAGCAGTACGGTGGGCACTGAAGCTTTCTTT. This gives the protein CASSTVGTEAFF.

This chain links TRBV9 with TRBJ1-1, with 8 bases fitting TRBD1. V lost 0 bases to trimming and J lost 5 bases; unmatched junction nucleotides: 9. Per the germline V gene, CDR1 is SGDLS and CDR2 is YYNGEE. The CDR3 is 16 residues long. The CDR3 region is CASSVGGGQGGTEAFF. CDR3 coding DNA: TGTGCCAGCAGCGTAGGTGGTGGACAGGGTGGGACTGAAGCTTTCTTT. The variable domain in full, with the rest retrieved from reference TRBV9 and TRBJ1-1, is DSGVTQTPKHLITATGQRVTLRCSPRSGDLSVYWYQQSLDQGLQFLIQYYNGEERAKGNILERFSAQQFPDLHSELNLSSLELGDSALYFCASSVGGGQGGTEAFFGQGTRLTVV.

The chain is built from TRBV2 and TRBJ1-2, with TRBD1 identical over 7 bases. V shed 2 bases and J 8 bases; nucleotides not matched to a gene: 11. CDR3 length: 15 amino acids. The germline V gene encodes CDR1 SNHLY and CDR2 FYNNEI. CDR3 in amino acids: CASSEFPTGPEGYTF. As DNA, the CDR3 is TGTGCCAGCAGTGAATTTCCGACAGGGCCTGAGGGCTACACCTTC.

This chain connects TRBV13 to TRBJ2-4; 7 bases are shared with TRBD1. In germline, CDR1 is PRHDT, CDR2 FYEKMQ (reference sequence). The CDR3 is 16 residues long. J was trimmed by 0 bases and V by 6 bases; bases with no gene match: 8. CDR3 protein: CASRRGTVGAKNIQYF. CDR3 DNA sequence: TGTGCCAGCAGAAGAGGGACAGTCGGAGCCAAAAACATTCAGTACTTC.

This chain connects TRBV6-6 to TRBJ2-5, with 10 bases aligning to TRBD2. Trimming removed 6 bases from V and 5 bases from J; junction bases left unmatched: 12. The CDR3 is made up of 16 amino acids. Germline V gene data show CDR1 as MNHNY and CDR2 as SVGAGI (reference sequence). The CDR3 protein is CASSSPLQRGGETQYF. The CDR3, as DNA: TGTGCCAGCAGCTCACCCCTCCAGCGGGGGGGGGAGACCCAGTACTTC.

V gene TRBV6-5 combines with J gene TRBJ1-2, with 12 bases that match TRBD1. The germline CDR1 and CDR2 sequences are MNHEY and SVGAGI. The CDR3 loop spans 19 amino acids. With V trimmed by 2 bases and J by 8 bases, 18 bases remained unmatched. The DNA of the CDR3 is TGTGCCAGCAGTTACCTAAGCCTTTCCGGGACAGGGGGCGGCGAAGGCTACACCTTC. Amino acids: CASSYLSLSGTGGGEGYTF.

The chain combines TRBV7-2 with TRBJ2-7; D is unclear. With 1 base removed from V and 1 base from J, the gap between germline ends came to 11 bases. The CDR3 loop spans 15 amino acids. Germline V gene sequence: CDR1 SGHTA, CDR2 FQGNSA. The CDR3 bases are TGTGCCAGCAGCTTAGGGGCACCCGGATCCTACGAGCAGTACTTC. Protein product: CASSLGAPGSYEQYF.

V is TRBV12-3 or TRBV12-4 and J is TRBJ2-5; 11 bases match TRBD2. Trimming took 2 bases from V and 5 from J; bases not matched to a gene: 4. CDR3 size: 15 residues. The CDR3, as DNA: TGTGCCAGCAGTTTATTAGCGGGGGGGAGGGAGACCCAGTACTTC. Its translation is CASSLLAGGRETQYF.

The chain uses TRBV7-3 and TRBJ2-2; 7 nucleotides match TRBD1. This CDR3 region has 13 residues. Germline CDR1 SGHTA, CDR2 FQGTGA. The ends lost 4 bases at V and 6 bases at J; junction bases unmatched: 2. CDR3 DNA: TGTGCCAGCAGCTCCACAGGGGCCGGGGAGCTGTTTTTT. Amino acid sequence: CASSSTGAGELFF.